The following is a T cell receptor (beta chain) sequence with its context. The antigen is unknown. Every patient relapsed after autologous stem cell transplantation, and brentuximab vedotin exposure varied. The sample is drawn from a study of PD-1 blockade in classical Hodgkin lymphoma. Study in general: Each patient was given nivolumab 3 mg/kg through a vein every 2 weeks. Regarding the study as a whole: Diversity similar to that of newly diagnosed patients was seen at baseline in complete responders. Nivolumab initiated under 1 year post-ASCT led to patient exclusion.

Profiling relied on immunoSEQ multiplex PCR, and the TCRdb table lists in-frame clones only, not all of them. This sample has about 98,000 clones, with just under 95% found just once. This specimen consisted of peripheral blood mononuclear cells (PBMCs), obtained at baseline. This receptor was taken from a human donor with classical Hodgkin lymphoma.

For the CDR3, the DNA is TGTGCCAGCAGCCAAGCTGGAGCAGATACGCAGTATTTT. As protein: CASSQAGADTQYF. The V gene is TRBV14, the J gene TRBJ2-3, with D uncertain. This CDR3 contains 13 residues. Trimming cost V 1 base and J 4 bases, with 6 bases left between them. Germline V CDR1 and CDR2: SGHDN, FVKESK.